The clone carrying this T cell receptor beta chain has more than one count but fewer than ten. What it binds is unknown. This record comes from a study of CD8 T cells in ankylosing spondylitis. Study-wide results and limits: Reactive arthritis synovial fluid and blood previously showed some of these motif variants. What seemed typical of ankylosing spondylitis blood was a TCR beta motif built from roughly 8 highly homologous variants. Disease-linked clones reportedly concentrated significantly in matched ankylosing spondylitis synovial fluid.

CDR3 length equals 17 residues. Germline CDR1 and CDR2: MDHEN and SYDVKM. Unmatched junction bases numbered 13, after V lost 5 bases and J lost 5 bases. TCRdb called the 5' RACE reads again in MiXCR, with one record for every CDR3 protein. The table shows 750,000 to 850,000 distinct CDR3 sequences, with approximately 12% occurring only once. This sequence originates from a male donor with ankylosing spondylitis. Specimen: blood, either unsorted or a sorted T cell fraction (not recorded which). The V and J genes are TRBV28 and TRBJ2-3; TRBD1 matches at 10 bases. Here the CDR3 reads CASSTPPGTGVKDTQYF. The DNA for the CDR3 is TGTGCCAGCAGTACCCCTCCCGGGACAGGGGTGAAAGATACGCAGTATTTT.